This TCR beta chain appears in the sequencing data of a study of CD8+ T cells in alopecia areata. The germline V gene has CDR1 SGHRS and CDR2 YFSETQ. This CDR3 spans 14 amino acids. Between the trimmed V and J ends, which lost 0 bases and 4 bases, there was a span of 8 bases. From alopecia areata patients, lesional scalp punch biopsies and peripheral blood were collected. RNA extraction was followed by reverse transcription into cDNA, which acted as the sequencing template. The assay was immunoSEQ multiplex PCR, and TCRdb's table has in-frame clones only and misses some. The sample includes under 20,000 clones, about 70% of them seen just once.

This material consisted of skin, taken at week 0. This sequence originates from a human donor with alopecia areata. V is TRBV5-1 and J is TRBJ1-5, with D perhaps matching TRBD1 (6 bases). In nucleotides, the CDR3 is TGCGCCAGCAGCTTGGAGGGACAAAATCAGCCCCAGCATTTT. Amino acids: CASSLEGQNQPQHF.